This is a list of T cell receptor beta chains from one sample in a study of blood T cell repertoires in COVID-19. The data were produced by immunoSEQ multiplex PCR, yet TCRdb's version contains in-frame clones alone and is incomplete. Altogether roughly 90,000 clones are present, approximately 80% being singletons, with the ten largest covering more than 2%. Specimen: peripheral blood. These receptors originate from a woman between 65 and 79 years old with acute or convalescent COVID-19. The CDR3 runs from the conserved cysteine through the conserved F or W. A D gene is named only where the DNA matches it firmly. Not every row has a clone size; where given, it reads once, few, many or a size class.

D gene: TRBD2
clone size: NA
J gene: TRBJ2-1
V gene: TRBV9
CDR3 protein: CASSSSGGDPYYNEQFF
CDR3 DNA: TGTGCCAGCTCCTCAAGCGGGGGGGACCCTTACTACAATGAGCAGTTCTTC

D gene: TRBD1
clone size: NA
J gene: TRBJ1-4
V gene: TRBV28
CDR3 protein: CASSFGDSPNEKLFF
CDR3 DNA: TGTGCCAGCAGTTTTGGGGACAGCCCTAATGAAAAACTGTTTTTT

D gene: NA
clone size: NA
J gene: TRBJ1-1
V gene: TRBV10-3
CDR3 protein: CAISAQANTEAFF
CDR3 DNA: TGTGCCATCAGTGCTCAGGCGAACACTGAAGCTTTCTTT

D gene: NA
clone size: few
J gene: TRBJ1-1
V gene: TRBV27
CDR3 protein: CASSFREEFPAFF
CDR3 DNA: TGTGCCAGCAGTTTCCGGGAGGAGTTTCCAGCTTTCTTT

D gene: NA
clone size: NA
J gene: TRBJ1-6
V gene: TRBV5-1
CDR3 protein: CASSLQGEGSPLHF
CDR3 DNA: TGCGCCAGCAGCTTACAGGGAGAAGGTTCACCCCTCCACTTT

D gene: NA
clone size: once
J gene: TRBJ1-3
V gene: TRBV15
CDR3 protein: CATSRGWGDSGNTIYF
CDR3 DNA: TGTGCCACCAGCAGAGGCTGGGGCGACTCTGGAAACACCATATATTTT

D gene: NA
clone size: once
J gene: TRBJ1-1
V gene: TRBV5-1
CDR3 protein: CASTLDKSDTEAFF
CDR3 DNA: TGCGCCAGCACCCTCGACAAATCTGACACTGAAGCTTTCTTT

D gene: NA
clone size: NA
J gene: TRBJ1-1
V gene: TRBV5-8
CDR3 protein: CASSPGGGNTEAFF
CDR3 DNA: TGTGCCAGCAGCCCGGGGGGAGGGAACACTGAAGCTTTCTTT

D gene: NA
clone size: NA
J gene: TRBJ1-4
V gene: TRBV19
CDR3 protein: CASSYRDSYNEKLFF
CDR3 DNA: TGTGCCAGTAGTTACCGCGACAGTTATAATGAAAAACTGTTTTTT

D gene: NA
clone size: NA
J gene: TRBJ1-5
V gene: TRBV19
CDR3 protein: CASSIANGFGNQPQHF
CDR3 DNA: TGTGCCAGTAGTATTGCTAACGGGTTTGGCAATCAGCCCCAGCATTTT

D gene: NA
clone size: once
J gene: TRBJ1-2
V gene: TRBV2
CDR3 protein: CASSESPGVSYTF
CDR3 DNA: TGTGCCAGCAGTGAATCCCCCGGGGTTAGCTACACCTTC

D gene: TRBD1
clone size: few
J gene: TRBJ1-1
V gene: TRBV5-8
CDR3 protein: CASSLAGDRMNTEAFF
CDR3 DNA: TGTGCCAGCAGCTTGGCGGGGGACAGGATGAACACTGAAGCTTTCTTT

D gene: TRBD2
clone size: few
J gene: TRBJ2-1
V gene: TRBV29-1
CDR3 protein: CSVIGTSGRSSYNEQFF
CDR3 DNA: TGCAGCGTGATCGGGACTAGCGGGAGGAGCTCCTACAATGAGCAGTTCTTC

D gene: TRBD1
clone size: NA
J gene: TRBJ2-1
V gene: TRBV5-1
CDR3 protein: CASSLGQGDEQFF
CDR3 DNA: TGCGCCAGCAGCTTGGGACAGGGGGATGAGCAGTTCTTC

D gene: NA
clone size: NA
J gene: TRBJ1-1
V gene: TRBV19
CDR3 protein: CASSILLNTEAFF
CDR3 DNA: TGTGCCAGTAGTATTCTACTGAACACTGAAGCTTTCTTT

D gene: TRBD1
clone size: NA
J gene: TRBJ1-2
V gene: TRBV3-1/TRBV3-2
CDR3 protein: CASSQQGTGSDGYTF
CDR3 DNA: TGTGCCAGCAGCCAGCAAGGGACAGGGTCGGATGGCTACACCTTC

D gene: TRBD2
clone size: NA
J gene: TRBJ2-1
V gene: TRBV6-5
CDR3 protein: CASSYGGGYNEQFF
CDR3 DNA: TGTGCCTCAAGTTATGGCGGGGGTTACAATGAGCAGTTCTTC

D gene: TRBD2
clone size: NA
J gene: TRBJ2-3
V gene: TRBV28
CDR3 protein: CATRLRGYTDTQYF
CDR3 DNA: TGTGCCACCCGATTGCGGGGGTACACAGATACGCAGTATTTT

D gene: TRBD2
clone size: NA
J gene: TRBJ2-1
V gene: TRBV10-2
CDR3 protein: CASSETSGGTKWTIDEQFF
CDR3 DNA: TGCGCCAGCAGTGAAACTAGCGGGGGGACGAAATGGACTATCGATGAGCAGTTCTTC

D gene: NA
clone size: NA
J gene: TRBJ2-2
V gene: TRBV5-1
CDR3 protein: CASSLREYSTGELFF
CDR3 DNA: TGCGCCAGCAGCTTGAGAGAGTATAGCACCGGGGAGCTGTTTTTT

D gene: TRBD1
clone size: NA
J gene: TRBJ1-5
V gene: TRBV28
CDR3 protein: CASRIQRTGYQPQHF
CDR3 DNA: TGTGCCAGCAGGATTCAAAGGACAGGGTATCAGCCCCAGCATTTT

D gene: NA
clone size: NA
J gene: TRBJ1-2
V gene: TRBV3-1/TRBV3-2
CDR3 protein: CASSQTDNYGYTF
CDR3 DNA: TGTGCCAGCAGCCAAACAGACAACTATGGCTACACCTTC

D gene: NA
clone size: NA
J gene: TRBJ1-3
V gene: TRBV30
CDR3 protein: CAFQGTAVGNTIYF
CDR3 DNA: TGTGCCTTTCAGGGGACGGCTGTCGGAAACACCATATATTTT

D gene: NA
clone size: NA
J gene: TRBJ2-1
V gene: TRBV25-1
CDR3 protein: CASSSLEISYNEQFF
CDR3 DNA: TGTGCCAGCAGCTCCCTGGAGATCTCCTACAATGAGCAGTTCTTC

D gene: NA
clone size: NA
J gene: TRBJ1-1
V gene: TRBV2
CDR3 protein: CASQTAGDTEAFF
CDR3 DNA: TGTGCCAGCCAGACCGCGGGGGACACTGAAGCTTTCTTT

D gene: NA
clone size: NA
J gene: TRBJ1-6
V gene: TRBV2
CDR3 protein: CASISAGDSPLHF
CDR3 DNA: TGTGCCAGCATATCGGCAGGGGATTCACCCCTCCACTTT

D gene: NA
clone size: few
J gene: TRBJ1-1
V gene: TRBV30
CDR3 protein: CAWSPLTGYTEAFF
CDR3 DNA: TGTGCCTGGAGTCCATTGACAGGTTACACTGAAGCTTTCTTT

D gene: TRBD1
clone size: once
J gene: TRBJ2-1
V gene: TRBV11-2
CDR3 protein: CASTQRDRAYNEQFF
CDR3 DNA: TGTGCCAGCACCCAGAGGGACAGAGCCTACAATGAGCAGTTCTTC

D gene: NA
clone size: NA
J gene: TRBJ1-1
V gene: TRBV6-6
CDR3 protein: CASSFPTQNTEAFF
CDR3 DNA: TGTGCCAGCAGTTTCCCAACACAGAACACTGAAGCTTTCTTT

D gene: TRBD2
clone size: NA
J gene: TRBJ2-3
V gene: TRBV7-3
CDR3 protein: CASSRGGGRTDTQYF
CDR3 DNA: TGTGCCAGCAGCAGAGGCGGGGGGAGGACAGATACGCAGTATTTT

D gene: NA
clone size: NA
J gene: TRBJ1-1
V gene: TRBV6-5
CDR3 protein: CASSTRGYTEAFF
CDR3 DNA: TGTGCCAGCAGTACTAGGGGGTACACTGAAGCTTTCTTT